This is a list of T cell receptor beta chains from one sample in a study of blood T cell repertoires in COVID-19. Generated by immunoSEQ multiplex PCR, the TCRdb table keeps only in-frame clones and is missing some. The profile covers 300,000 or so clones, with 90% appearing a single time and roughly 3.7% taken by the ten largest. Sequencing was carried out using peripheral blood. The origin of the receptors is a woman aged 40 to 50 with acute or convalescent COVID-19. Both conserved end residues are part of each CDR3. D genes are given only for firm matches. Rows give clone size only sometimes, using once, few, many, or a class for an expanded clone.

j_gene,abundance,v_gene,d_gene,CDR3aa,CDR3nt
TRBJ1-3,.,TRBV5-1,.,CASSSDLTGNTIYF,TGCGCCAGCAGCTCAGACTTGACCGGAAACACCATATATTTT
TRBJ1-5,.,TRBV5-1,.,CASSLGSGGNQPQHF,TGCGCCAGCAGCTTGGGTTCAGGTGGCAATCAGCCCCAGCATTTT
TRBJ1-4,few,TRBV5-1,TRBD1,CASSPGQGAGVSNEKLFF,TGCGCCAGCAGCCCGGGACAGGGGGCCGGGGTTTCTAATGAAAAACTGTTTTTT
TRBJ2-2,.,TRBV9,TRBD1,CASSVQGARFTGELFF,TGTGCCAGCAGCGTTCAGGGGGCAAGGTTCACCGGGGAGCTGTTTTTT
TRBJ1-1,.,TRBV12-3/TRBV12-4,.,CASSLNGNTEAFF,TGTGCCAGCAGTTTGAATGGCAACACTGAAGCTTTCTTT
TRBJ1-1,.,TRBV19,.,CASSRRGYTEAFF,TGTGCCAGTAGCCGAAGGGGTTACACTGAAGCTTTCTTT
TRBJ1-2,.,TRBV5-5,.,CASSLDVGAIYGYTF,TGTGCCAGCAGCTTGGATGTAGGAGCTATCTATGGCTACACCTTC
TRBJ2-3,once,TRBV23-1,TRBD2,CASSHTLGLAGFTDTQYF,TGCGCCAGCAGTCATACCCTAGGACTAGCGGGGTTCACAGATACGCAGTATTTT
TRBJ1-3,.,TRBV7-8,TRBD1,CASRRDRFRTGNTIYF,TGTGCCAGCCGTCGGGACAGGTTTAGAACTGGAAACACCATATATTTT
TRBJ2-3,.,TRBV27,TRBD2,CASSSPGLAGSTDTQYF,TGTGCCAGCAGTTCCCCGGGACTAGCGGGGAGCACAGATACGCAGTATTTT
TRBJ2-2,.,TRBV19,TRBD2,CASRDRSGGAWNTGELFF,TGTGCCAGTCGGGATCGGAGCGGGGGGGCTTGGAACACCGGGGAGCTGTTTTTT
TRBJ2-2,.,TRBV3-1/TRBV3-2,TRBD1,CASSQEGTGTTGELFF,TGTGCCAGCAGCCAAGAAGGGACAGGGACCACCGGGGAGCTGTTTTTT
TRBJ2-1,.,TRBV19,.,CASSSGGWSAEQFF,TGTGCCAGTAGTAGTGGGGGGTGGAGCGCTGAGCAGTTCTTC